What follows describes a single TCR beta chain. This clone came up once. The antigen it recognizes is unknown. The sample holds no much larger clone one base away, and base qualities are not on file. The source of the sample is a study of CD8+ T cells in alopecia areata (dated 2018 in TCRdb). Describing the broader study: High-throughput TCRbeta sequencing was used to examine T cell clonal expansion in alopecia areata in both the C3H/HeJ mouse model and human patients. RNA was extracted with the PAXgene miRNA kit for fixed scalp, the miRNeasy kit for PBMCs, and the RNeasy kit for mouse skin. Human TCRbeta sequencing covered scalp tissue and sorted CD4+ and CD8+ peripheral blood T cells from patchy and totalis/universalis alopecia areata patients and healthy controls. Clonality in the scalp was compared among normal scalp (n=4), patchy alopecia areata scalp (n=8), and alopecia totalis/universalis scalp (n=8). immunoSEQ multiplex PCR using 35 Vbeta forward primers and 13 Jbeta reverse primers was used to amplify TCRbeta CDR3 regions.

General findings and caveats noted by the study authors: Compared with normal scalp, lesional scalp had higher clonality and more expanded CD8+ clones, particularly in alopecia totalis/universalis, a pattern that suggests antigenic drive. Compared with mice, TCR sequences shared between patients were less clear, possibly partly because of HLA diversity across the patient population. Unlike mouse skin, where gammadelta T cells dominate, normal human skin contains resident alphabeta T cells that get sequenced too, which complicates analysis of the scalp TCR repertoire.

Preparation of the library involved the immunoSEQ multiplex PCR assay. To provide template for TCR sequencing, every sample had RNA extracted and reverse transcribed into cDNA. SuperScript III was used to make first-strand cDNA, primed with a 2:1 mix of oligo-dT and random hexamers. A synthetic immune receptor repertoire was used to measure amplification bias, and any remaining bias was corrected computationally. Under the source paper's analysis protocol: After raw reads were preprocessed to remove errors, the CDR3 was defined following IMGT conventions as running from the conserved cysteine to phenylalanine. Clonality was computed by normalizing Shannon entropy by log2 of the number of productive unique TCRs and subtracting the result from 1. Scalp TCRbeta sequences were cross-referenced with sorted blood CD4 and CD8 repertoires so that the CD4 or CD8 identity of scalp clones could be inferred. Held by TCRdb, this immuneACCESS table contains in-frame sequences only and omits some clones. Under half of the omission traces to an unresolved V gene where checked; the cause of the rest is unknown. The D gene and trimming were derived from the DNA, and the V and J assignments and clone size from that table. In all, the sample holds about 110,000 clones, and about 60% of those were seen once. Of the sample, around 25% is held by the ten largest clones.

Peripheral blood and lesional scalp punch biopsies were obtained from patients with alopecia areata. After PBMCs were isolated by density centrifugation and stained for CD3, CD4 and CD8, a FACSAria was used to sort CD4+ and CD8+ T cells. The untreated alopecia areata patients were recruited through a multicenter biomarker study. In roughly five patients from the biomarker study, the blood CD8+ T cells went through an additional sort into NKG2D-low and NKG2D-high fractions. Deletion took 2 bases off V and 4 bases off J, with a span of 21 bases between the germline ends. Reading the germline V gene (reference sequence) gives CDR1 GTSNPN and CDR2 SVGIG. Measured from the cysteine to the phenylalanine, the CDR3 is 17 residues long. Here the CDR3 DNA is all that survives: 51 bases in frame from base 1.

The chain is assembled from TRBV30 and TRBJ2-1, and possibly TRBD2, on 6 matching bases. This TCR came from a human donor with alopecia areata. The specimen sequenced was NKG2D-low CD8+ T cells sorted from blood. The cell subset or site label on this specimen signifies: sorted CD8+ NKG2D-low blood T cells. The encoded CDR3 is CAWSPPGLDPNYNEQFF. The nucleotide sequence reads TGTGCCTGGAGTCCACCGGGACTCGACCCTAATTACAATGAGCAGTTCTTC.